The present TCR beta chain was sequenced within a study of PD-1 blockade in mismatch repair-deficient tumors. The wider study: Patients had over ten mismatch repair-deficient cancer types and were previously treated and progressing.

Sequencing used immunoSEQ multiplex PCR; TCRdb keeps in-frame clones, though not all of them. The sample has roughly 120,000 clones; almost 90% are singletons. PCR or immunohistochemistry showed mismatch repair deficiency in every enrolled patient. The CDR3 has 22 residues. The material sequenced was peripheral blood, taken just under 74 weeks after starting pembrolizumab. The V and J genes are TRBV12-1 and TRBJ2-3; the DNA was not used to check the table's D call, TRBD2. TRBV12-1 is flagged as a pseudogene. The receptor was derived from an adult with mismatch repair-deficient cancer. As DNA, the CDR3 is TGTGCCAGCAGCTTTTGGGCCCCACCGGGACTAGCGGGAGGGCCGAAAACAGATACGCAGTATTTT. Translating gives CASSFWAPPGLAGGPKTDTQYF.